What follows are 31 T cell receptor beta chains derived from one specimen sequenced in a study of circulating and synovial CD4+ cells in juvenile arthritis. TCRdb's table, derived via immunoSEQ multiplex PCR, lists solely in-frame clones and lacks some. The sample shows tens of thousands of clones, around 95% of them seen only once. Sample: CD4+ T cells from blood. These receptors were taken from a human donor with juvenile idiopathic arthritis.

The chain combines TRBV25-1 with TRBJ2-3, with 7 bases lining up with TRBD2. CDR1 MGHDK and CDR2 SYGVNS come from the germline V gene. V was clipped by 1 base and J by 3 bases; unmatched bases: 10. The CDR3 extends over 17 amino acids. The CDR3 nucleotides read TGTGCCAGCAGTGAATTTAAAATGGCGGGAGAGACAGATACGCAGTATTTT. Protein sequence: CASSEFKMAGETDTQYF.

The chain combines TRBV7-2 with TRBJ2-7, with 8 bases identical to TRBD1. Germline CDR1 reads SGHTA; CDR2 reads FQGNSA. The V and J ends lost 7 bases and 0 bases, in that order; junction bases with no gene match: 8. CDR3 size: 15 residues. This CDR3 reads CASTPTTGGSYEQYF. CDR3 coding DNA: TGTGCCAGCACCCCCACCACAGGGGGCTCCTACGAGCAGTACTTC.

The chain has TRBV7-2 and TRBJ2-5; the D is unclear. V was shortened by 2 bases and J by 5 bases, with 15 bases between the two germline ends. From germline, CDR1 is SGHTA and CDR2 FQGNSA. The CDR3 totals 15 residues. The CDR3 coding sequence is TGTGCCAGCAGCTTAAATTCTTTATGGGCGGAGACCCAGTACTTC. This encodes CASSLNSLWAETQYF.

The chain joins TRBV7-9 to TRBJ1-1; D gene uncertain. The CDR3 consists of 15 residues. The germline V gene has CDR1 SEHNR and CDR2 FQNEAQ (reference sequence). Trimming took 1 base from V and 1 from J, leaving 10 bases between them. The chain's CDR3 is CASSLDPNTNTEAFF. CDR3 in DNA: TGTGCCAGCAGCTTAGATCCTAATACGAACACTGAAGCTTTCTTT.

The CDR3 nucleotides read TGTGCCAGCAGCTTAGACTCCCAAGAGACCCAGTACTTC. Translating it yields CASSLDSQETQYF. The chain joins TRBV7-8 to TRBJ2-5; D gene uncertain. This CDR3 has 13 amino acids. Trimming took off 1 base at V and 1 base at J, with 4 bases between the two ends. Germline V lookup: CDR1 SGHVS, CDR2 FQNEAQ.

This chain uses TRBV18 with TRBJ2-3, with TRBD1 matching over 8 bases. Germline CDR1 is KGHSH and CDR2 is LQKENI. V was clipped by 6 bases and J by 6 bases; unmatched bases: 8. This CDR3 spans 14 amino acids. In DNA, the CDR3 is TGTGCCAGCTCGAGGACAGGGACTCTTGATACGCAGTATTTT. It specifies CASSRTGTLDTQYF.

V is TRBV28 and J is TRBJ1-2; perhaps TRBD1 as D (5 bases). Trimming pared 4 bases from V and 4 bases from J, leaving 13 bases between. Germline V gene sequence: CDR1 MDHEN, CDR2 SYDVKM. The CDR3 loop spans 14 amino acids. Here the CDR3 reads CASSSPARGYGYTF. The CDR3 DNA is TGTGCCAGCAGTTCACCAGCTAGGGGCTATGGCTACACCTTC.

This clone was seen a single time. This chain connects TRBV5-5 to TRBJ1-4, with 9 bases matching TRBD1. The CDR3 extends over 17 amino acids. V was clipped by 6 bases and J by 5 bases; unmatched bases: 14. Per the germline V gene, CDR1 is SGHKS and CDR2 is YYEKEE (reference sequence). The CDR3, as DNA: TGTGCCAGCAATTCGGGACAGGGTGAGTTTATGAATGAAAAACTGTTTTTT. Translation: CASNSGQGEFMNEKLFF. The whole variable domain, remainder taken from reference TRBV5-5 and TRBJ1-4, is DAGVTQSPTHLIKTRGQQVTLRCSPISGHKSVSWYQQVLGQGPQFIFQYYEKEERGRGNFPDRFSARQFPNYSSELNVNALLLGDSALYLCASNSGQGEFMNEKLFFGSGTQLSVL.

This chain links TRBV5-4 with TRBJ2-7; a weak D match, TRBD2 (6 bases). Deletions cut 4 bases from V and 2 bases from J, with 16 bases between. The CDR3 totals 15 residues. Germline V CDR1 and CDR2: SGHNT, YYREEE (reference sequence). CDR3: CASSPGTPSAYEQYF. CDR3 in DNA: TGTGCCAGCAGCCCCGGGACTCCTAGCGCCTACGAGCAGTACTTC.

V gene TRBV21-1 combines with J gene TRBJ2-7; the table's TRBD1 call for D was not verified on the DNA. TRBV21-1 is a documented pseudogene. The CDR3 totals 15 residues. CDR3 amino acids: CASSKSAGARYEQYF. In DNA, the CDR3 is TGTGCCAGCAGCAAATCCGCAGGGGCACGCTACGAGCAGTACTTC.

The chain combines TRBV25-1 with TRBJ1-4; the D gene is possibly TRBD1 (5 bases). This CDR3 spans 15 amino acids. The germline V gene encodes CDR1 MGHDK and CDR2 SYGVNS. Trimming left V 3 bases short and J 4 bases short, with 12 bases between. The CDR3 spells CASSELTGFNEKLFF. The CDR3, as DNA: TGTGCCAGCAGTGAGCTAACAGGCTTTAATGAAAAACTGTTTTTT.

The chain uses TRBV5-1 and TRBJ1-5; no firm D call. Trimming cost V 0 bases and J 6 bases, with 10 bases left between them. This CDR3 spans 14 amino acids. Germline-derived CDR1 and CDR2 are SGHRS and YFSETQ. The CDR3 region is CASSLGGTGQPQHF. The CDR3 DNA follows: TGCGCCAGCAGCTTGGGTGGTACCGGTCAGCCCCAGCATTTT.

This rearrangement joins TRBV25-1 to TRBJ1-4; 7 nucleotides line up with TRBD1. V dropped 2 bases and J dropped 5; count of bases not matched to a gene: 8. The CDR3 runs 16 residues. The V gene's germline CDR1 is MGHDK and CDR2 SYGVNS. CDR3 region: CASSETHRGLNEKLFF. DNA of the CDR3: TGTGCCAGCAGTGAAACCCACAGGGGACTCAATGAAAAACTGTTTTTT.

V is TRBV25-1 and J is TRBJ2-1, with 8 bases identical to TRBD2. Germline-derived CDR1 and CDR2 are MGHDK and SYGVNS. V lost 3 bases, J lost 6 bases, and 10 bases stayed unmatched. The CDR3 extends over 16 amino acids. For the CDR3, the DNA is TGTGCCAGCAGTGAGGTCCGGGAGGGCCGTAGCAATGAGCAGTTCTTC. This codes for CASSEVREGRSNEQFF.

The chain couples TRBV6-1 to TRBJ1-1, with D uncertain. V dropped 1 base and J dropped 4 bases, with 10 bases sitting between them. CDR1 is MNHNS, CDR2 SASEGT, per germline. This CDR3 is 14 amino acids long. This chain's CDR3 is CASSEEGGSTEAFF. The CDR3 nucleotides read TGTGCCAGCAGTGAAGAGGGCGGGAGCACTGAAGCTTTCTTT.

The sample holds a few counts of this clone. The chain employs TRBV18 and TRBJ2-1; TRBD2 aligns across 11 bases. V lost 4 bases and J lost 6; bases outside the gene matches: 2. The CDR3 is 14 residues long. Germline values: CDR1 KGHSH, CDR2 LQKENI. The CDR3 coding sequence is TGTGCCAGCTCACTCCTAGCGGGGGGCAATGAGCAGTTCTTC. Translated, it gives CASSLLAGGNEQFF. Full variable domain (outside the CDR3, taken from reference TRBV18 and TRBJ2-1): NAGVMQNPRHLVRRRGQEARLRCSPMKGHSHVYWYRQLPEEGLKFMVYLQKENIIDESGMPKERFSAEFPKEGPSILRIQQVVRGDSAAYFCASSLLAGGNEQFFGPGTRLTVL.

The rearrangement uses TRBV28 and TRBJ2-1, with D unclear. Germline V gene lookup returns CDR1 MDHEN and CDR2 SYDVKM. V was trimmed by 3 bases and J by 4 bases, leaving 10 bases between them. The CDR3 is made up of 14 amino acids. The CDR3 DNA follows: TGTGCCAGCAGTTTTGGTCGGAGTTACAATGAGCAGTTCTTC. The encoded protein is CASSFGRSYNEQFF.

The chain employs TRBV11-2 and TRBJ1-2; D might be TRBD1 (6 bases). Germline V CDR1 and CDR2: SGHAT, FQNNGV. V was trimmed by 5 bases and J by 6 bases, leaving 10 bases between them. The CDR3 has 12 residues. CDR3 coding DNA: TGTGCCAGCAGCACCCGGACAGATGGCTACACCTTC. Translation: CASSTRTDGYTF.

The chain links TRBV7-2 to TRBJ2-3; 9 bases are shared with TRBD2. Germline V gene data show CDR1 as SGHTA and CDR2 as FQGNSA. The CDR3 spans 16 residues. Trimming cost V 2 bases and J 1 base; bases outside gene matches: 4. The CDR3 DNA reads TGTGCCAGCAGCTTATGGGCTAGCGGGGGCACAGATACGCAGTATTTT. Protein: CASSLWASGGTDTQYF.

The CDR3 nucleotides are TGCGCCAGCAGCCCCTCGGACAGGGGGCGAGTGTGGGTCTATGGCTACACCTTC. It translates to CASSPSDRGRVWVYGYTF. The chain recombines TRBV4-1 with TRBJ1-2, with TRBD1 matching 11 bases. Germline V gene lookup returns CDR1 MGHRA and CDR2 YSYEKL. The junction had 14 bases not matched to a gene; V was cut back by 4 bases and J by 4 bases. The CDR3 loop spans 18 amino acids.

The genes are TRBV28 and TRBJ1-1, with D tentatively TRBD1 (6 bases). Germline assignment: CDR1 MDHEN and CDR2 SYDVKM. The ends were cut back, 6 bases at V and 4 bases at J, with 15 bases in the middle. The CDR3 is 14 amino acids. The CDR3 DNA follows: TGTGCCAGCAGCTTCGCAGGGGTTGCCACTGAAGCTTTCTTT. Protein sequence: CASSFAGVATEAFF.

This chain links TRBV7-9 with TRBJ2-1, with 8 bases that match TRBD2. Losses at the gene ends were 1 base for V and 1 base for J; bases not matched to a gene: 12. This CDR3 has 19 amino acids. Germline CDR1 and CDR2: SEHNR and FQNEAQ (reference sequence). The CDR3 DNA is TGTGCCAGCAGCTTAGGGGCCCTAAGCGGGAGCAAATCCTACAATGAGCAGTTCTTC. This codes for CASSLGALSGSKSYNEQFF.

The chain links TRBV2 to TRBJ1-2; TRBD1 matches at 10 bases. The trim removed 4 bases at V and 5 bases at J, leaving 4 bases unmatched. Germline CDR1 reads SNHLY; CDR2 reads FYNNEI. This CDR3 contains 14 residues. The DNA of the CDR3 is TGTGCCAGCAGTGTCCGGGGACAGGGGTATGGCTACACCTTC. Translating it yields CASSVRGQGYGYTF.

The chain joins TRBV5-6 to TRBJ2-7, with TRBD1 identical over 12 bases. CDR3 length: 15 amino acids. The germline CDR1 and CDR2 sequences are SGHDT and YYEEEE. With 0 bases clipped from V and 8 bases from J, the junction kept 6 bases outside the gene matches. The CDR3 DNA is TGTGCCAGCAGCTTGGTTCCGGGACAGGGGGCACAGCAGTACTTC. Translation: CASSLVPGQGAQQYF.

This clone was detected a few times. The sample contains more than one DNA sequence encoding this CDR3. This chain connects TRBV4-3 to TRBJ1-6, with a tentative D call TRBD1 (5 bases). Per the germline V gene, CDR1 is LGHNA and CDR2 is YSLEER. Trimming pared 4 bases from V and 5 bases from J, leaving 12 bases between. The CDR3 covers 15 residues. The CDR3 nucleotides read TGCGCCAGCAGCCCGGTGGGGGGGAATAATTCACCCCTCCACTTT. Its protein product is CASSPVGGNNSPLHF.

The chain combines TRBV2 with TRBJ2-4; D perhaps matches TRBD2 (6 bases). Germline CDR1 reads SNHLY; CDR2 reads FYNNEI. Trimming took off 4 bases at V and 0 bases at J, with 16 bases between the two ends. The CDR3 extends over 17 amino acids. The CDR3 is CASSGARRGVAKNIQYF. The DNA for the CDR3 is TGTGCCAGCAGTGGGGCCAGGCGCGGGGTAGCCAAAAACATTCAGTACTTC.

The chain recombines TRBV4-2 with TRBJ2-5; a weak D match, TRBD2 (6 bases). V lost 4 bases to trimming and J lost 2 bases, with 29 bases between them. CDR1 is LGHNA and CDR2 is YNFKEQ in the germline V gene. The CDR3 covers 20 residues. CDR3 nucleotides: TGTGCCAGCAGCCTAGAAGTTTTGGCGGGGAGAATCCGGGGGCAAGAGACCCAGTACTTC. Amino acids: CASSLEVLAGRIRGQETQYF.

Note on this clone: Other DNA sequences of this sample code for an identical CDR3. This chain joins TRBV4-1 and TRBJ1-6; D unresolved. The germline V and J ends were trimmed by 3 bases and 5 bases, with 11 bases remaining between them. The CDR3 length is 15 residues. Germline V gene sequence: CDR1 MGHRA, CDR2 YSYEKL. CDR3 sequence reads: CASSHPSADNSPLHF. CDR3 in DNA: TGCGCCAGCAGCCATCCTAGCGCGGATAATTCACCCCTCCACTTT.

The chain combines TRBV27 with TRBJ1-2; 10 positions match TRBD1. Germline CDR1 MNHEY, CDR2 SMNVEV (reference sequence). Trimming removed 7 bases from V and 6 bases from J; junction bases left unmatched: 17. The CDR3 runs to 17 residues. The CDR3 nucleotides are TGTGCCAGCATCGTTAGGCCAGACAGGGGGCCTTTAGATGGCTACACCTTC. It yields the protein CASIVRPDRGPLDGYTF.

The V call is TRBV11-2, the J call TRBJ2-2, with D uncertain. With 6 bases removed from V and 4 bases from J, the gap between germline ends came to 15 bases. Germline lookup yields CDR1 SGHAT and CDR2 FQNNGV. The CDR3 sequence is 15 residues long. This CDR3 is CASRLRSLATGELFF. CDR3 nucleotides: TGTGCCAGCAGGCTCCGTTCATTAGCCACCGGGGAGCTGTTTTTT.

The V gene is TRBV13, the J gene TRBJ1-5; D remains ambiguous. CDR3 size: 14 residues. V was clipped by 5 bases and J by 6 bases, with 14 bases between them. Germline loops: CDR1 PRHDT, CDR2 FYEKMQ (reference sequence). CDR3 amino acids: CASSPGGGRQPQHF. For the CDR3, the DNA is TGTGCCAGCAGCCCCGGTGGAGGGCGTCAGCCCCAGCATTTT.